The 25 T cell receptor beta chains listed next were all sequenced from one sample in a study of cytomegalovirus exposure and HLA in healthy donors. Sequencing was performed with immunoSEQ multiplex PCR; in TCRdb, only in-frame clones are kept and a portion is missing. The sample includes 200,000 to 300,000 clones, 86% seen only once; the top ten take roughly 1.2%. The sample comprised PBMCs. The receptor set was obtained from a woman between 25 and 40 years old in good health and CMV-seropositive.

This clone was recorded only once. The chain uses TRBV19 and TRBJ2-7, with 10 bases fitting TRBD2. The CDR3 is 13 residues long. CDR1 is LNHDA, CDR2 SQIVND, per germline (reference sequence). With V trimmed by 9 bases and J by 3 bases, 5 bases remained unmatched. CDR3 sequence: CASTSGEFYEQYF. The CDR3 nucleotides read TGTGCCAGCACTAGCGGGGAATTCTACGAGCAGTACTTC.

The chain is built from TRBV28 and TRBJ2-3; 7 nucleotides agree with TRBD2. V lost 6 bases, J lost 6 bases, and 6 bases stayed unmatched. Germline V CDR1 and CDR2: MDHEN, SYDVKM. The CDR3 contains 13 residues. CDR3 DNA: TGTGCCAGCAGGGCTAGCGGATCGGATACGCAGTATTTT. Protein product: CASRASGSDTQYF. Supplemented by reference TRBV28 and TRBJ2-3, the full variable domain reads DVKVTQSSRYLVKRTGEKVFLECVQDMDHENMFWYRQDPGLGLRLIYFSYDVKMKEKGDIPEGYSVSREKKERFSLILESASTNQTSMYLCASRASGSDTQYFGPGTRLTVL.

Regarding this clone: The identical CDR3 is also encoded by other nucleotide sequences in the sample. The chain links TRBV18 to TRBJ2-2; tentative D call: TRBD1 (5 bases). The germline CDR1 and CDR2 sequences are KGHSH and LQKENI. Trimming took off 5 bases at V and 1 base at J, with 8 bases between the two ends. This CDR3 contains 14 residues. In DNA form, the CDR3 reads TGTGCCAGCTCATCAACAGGGAACACCGGGGAGCTGTTTTTT. It translates to CASSSTGNTGELFF. Based on the CDR3 plus reference TRBV18 and TRBJ2-2, the full variable domain is NAGVMQNPRHLVRRRGQEARLRCSPMKGHSHVYWYRQLPEEGLKFMVYLQKENIIDESGMPKERFSAEFPKEGPSILRIQQVVRGDSAAYFCASSSTGNTGELFFGEGSRLTVL.

The gene calls are TRBV6-4 and TRBJ2-2; the D is unclear. V lost 8 bases and J lost 6, with 7 bases in between. Germline-derived CDR1 and CDR2 are MRHNA and SNTAGT. This CDR3 has 11 residues. CDR3 bases: TGTGCCAGCTTCCGAGCCGGGGAGCTGTTTTTT. It specifies CASFRAGELFF.

The V and J genes are TRBV4-1 and TRBJ1-1, with D unresolved. The CDR3 contains 13 residues. Trimming removed 3 bases at V and 7 bases at J, with 12 bases between. Germline CDR1 MGHRA, CDR2 YSYEKL. The DNA for the CDR3 is TGCGCCAGCAGCCAGTCCGGAGGCAATGAAGCTTTCTTT. Translation: CASSQSGGNEAFF.

This clone has only a few counts. The chain has TRBV28 and TRBJ1-2; no clear D. The CDR3 contains 12 residues. The V and J ends lost 7 bases and 9 bases respectively, with 15 bases between them. From germline, CDR1 is MDHEN and CDR2 SYDVKM. The chain's CDR3 is CASTLGGRSYTF. CDR3 coding DNA: TGTGCCAGCACCTTGGGAGGGAGGAGCTACACCTTC.

This clone was seen only a few times. The chain has TRBV4-1 and TRBJ2-1, with 13 bases that match TRBD2. The V gene end was trimmed by 2 bases and the J gene end by 2 bases; junction bases not matched to a gene: 18. CDR1 and CDR2 (germline): MGHRA, YSYEKL. This CDR3 is 22 amino acids long. The DNA for the CDR3 is TGCGCCAGCAGCCAACATCGCATCCGACTAGCGGGAGGCCCCGACGCCTACAATGAGCAGTTCTTC. Its translation is CASSQHRIRLAGGPDAYNEQFF.

The rearrangement uses TRBV5-4 and TRBJ2-7, with TRBD1 matching over 8 bases. With 0 bases clipped from V and 4 bases from J, the junction kept 6 bases outside the gene matches. Per germline, CDR1 SGHNT and CDR2 YYREEE (reference sequence). The CDR3 extends over 15 amino acids. The CDR3 loop reads CASSLEDRADYEQYF. For the CDR3, the DNA is TGTGCCAGCAGCTTGGAGGACAGGGCAGATTACGAGCAGTACTTC.

The rearrangement uses TRBV25-1 and TRBJ1-1, with D unresolved. V was clipped by 1 base and J by 0 bases, with 6 bases between them. The CDR3 runs 14 residues. Looked up from germline, CDR1 is MGHDK and CDR2 is SYGVNS. The CDR3 region has the DNA TGTGCCAGCAGTGAATCCCGGGTGAACACTGAAGCTTTCTTT. It yields the protein CASSESRVNTEAFF.

In its sample, this clone was seen once. The rearrangement links TRBV27 to TRBJ2-1; TRBD1 aligns across 7 bases. Unmatched junction bases numbered 10, after V lost 3 bases and J lost 5 bases. Germline V gene lookup returns CDR1 MNHEY and CDR2 SMNVEV (reference sequence). There are 16 residues in the CDR3. The CDR3 protein is CASSLLPGQSHNEQFF. CDR3 bases: TGTGCCAGCAGTTTGCTACCGGGACAGTCCCACAATGAGCAGTTCTTC.

J is TRBJ1-5 and V is TRBV5-1; 7 bases match TRBD1. Trimming cost V 4 bases and J 5 bases; bases outside gene matches: 3. Looked up from germline, CDR1 is SGHRS and CDR2 is YFSETQ. The CDR3 contains 13 residues. The CDR3 spells CASSPTGDQPQHF. For the CDR3, the DNA is TGCGCCAGCAGCCCAACAGGGGATCAGCCCCAGCATTTT.

The chain joins TRBV11-2 to TRBJ2-7; 7 nucleotides line up with TRBD1. The CDR3 is 14 amino acids. V dropped 5 bases and J dropped 1; count of bases not matched to a gene: 5. Germline V gene sequence: CDR1 SGHAT, CDR2 FQNNGV. CDR3 loop: CASSLPGQSYEQYF. The CDR3 nucleotides read TGTGCCAGCAGCCTACCGGGACAGTCCTACGAGCAGTACTTC.

This chain joins TRBV7-9 and TRBJ2-7; 8 nucleotides line up with TRBD2. The CDR3 has 13 residues. V lost 8 bases, J lost 5 bases, and 8 bases stayed unmatched. Germline V CDR1 and CDR2: SEHNR, FQNEAQ (reference sequence). In DNA, the CDR3 is TGTGCCAGCGTAGCTAGCGGGCTAAACGAGCAGTACTTC. Protein product: CASVASGLNEQYF. The variable domain in full, completed from reference TRBV7-9 and TRBJ2-7, reads DTGVSQNPRHKITKRGQNVTFRCDPISEHNRLYWYRQTLGQGPEFLTYFQNEAQLEKSRLLSDRFSAERPKGSFSTLEIQRTEQGDSAMYLCASVASGLNEQYFGPGTRLTVT.

The CDR3 nucleotides are TGTGCCAGCAGCACCCGGGACTTGAACACTGAAGCTTTCTTT. Translating it yields CASSTRDLNTEAFF. This chain links TRBV9 with TRBJ1-1; perhaps TRBD1 as D (5 bases). The CDR3 has 14 residues. Germline CDR1 SGDLS, CDR2 YYNGEE. Deletions cut 4 bases from V and 0 bases from J, with 10 bases between. The full variable domain, completed using reference TRBV9 and TRBJ1-1, is DSGVTQTPKHLITATGQRVTLRCSPRSGDLSVYWYQQSLDQGLQFLIQYYNGEERAKGNILERFSAQQFPDLHSELNLSSLELGDSALYFCASSTRDLNTEAFFGQGTRLTVV.

The chain employs TRBV11-2 and TRBJ2-7; TRBD1 matches at 7 bases. The CDR3 runs 16 residues. Trimming at V came to 0 bases and at J to 4 bases, leaving 9 bases not matched to a gene. Germline assignment: CDR1 SGHAT and CDR2 FQNNGV. Here the CDR3 reads CASSLDLTGIFYEQYF. The CDR3 DNA is TGTGCCAGCAGCTTAGACCTGACAGGGATCTTTTACGAGCAGTACTTC.

The V and J genes are TRBV9 and TRBJ2-3, with 15 bases fitting TRBD2. Germline trimming cut 1 base from V and 3 bases from J; bases unmatched to any gene: 3. The CDR3 spans 17 residues. Germline assignment: CDR1 SGDLS and CDR2 YYNGEE. The CDR3 DNA follows: TGTGCCAGCAGCGTAAGGGGACTAGCGGGAGGTACAGATACGCAGTATTTT. This encodes CASSVRGLAGGTDTQYF.

This chain uses TRBV5-1 with TRBJ2-1; 15 positions agree with TRBD2. The germline V gene encodes CDR1 SGHRS and CDR2 YFSETQ. The CDR3 is made up of 17 amino acids. The trim removed 4 bases at V and 7 bases at J, leaving 9 bases unmatched. CDR3 in amino acids: CASSADSGLAGGNEQFF. The CDR3 DNA reads TGCGCCAGCAGCGCTGACTCCGGACTAGCGGGAGGGAATGAGCAGTTCTTC.

Concerning this clone: Since no conserved phenylalanine or tryptophan closes the CDR3, a read error is the likely cause. The limits of the CDR3 on the DNA are not certain, so only TCRdb's listed CDR3 is given. The gene calls are TRBV6-1 and TRBJ1-4; the table's TRBD1 call for D was not verified on the DNA. From germline, CDR1 is MNHNS and CDR2 SASEGT. Including both end residues, the CDR3 is 10 amino acids long. The CDR3 region is CASTGDRGVA.

The chain couples TRBV15 to TRBJ1-1, with D unresolved. This CDR3 has 15 residues. Trimming cost V 0 bases and J 1 base, with 9 bases left between them. Per the germline V gene, CDR1 is LNHNV and CDR2 is YYDKDF (reference sequence). The CDR3 sequence: CATSRDWERNTEAFF. The CDR3 DNA is TGTGCCACCAGCAGAGATTGGGAGAGGAACACTGAAGCTTTCTTT.

V and J are TRBV13 and TRBJ2-4, with 10 bases lining up with TRBD2. The CDR3 totals 18 residues. CDR1 and CDR2 from the germline V gene are PRHDT and FYEKMQ (reference sequence). J lost 1 base, V lost 5 bases, and 11 bases had no gene match. The CDR3 spells CASSSGLAAGRAKNIQYF. Here the CDR3 DNA reads TGTGCCAGCAGCAGTGGACTAGCGGCCGGTCGGGCCAAAAACATTCAGTACTTC.

The rearrangement uses TRBV5-6 and TRBJ1-2, with 8 nucleotides matching TRBD1. CDR3 length: 16 residues. Germline CDR1 is SGHDT and CDR2 is YYEEEE. Trimming at V came to 2 bases and at J to 0 bases, leaving 6 bases not matched to a gene. CDR3: CASSFGTGTTNYGYTF. The CDR3 DNA sequence: TGTGCCAGCAGCTTTGGGACAGGTACCACTAACTATGGCTACACCTTC.

J is TRBJ1-4 and V is TRBV5-1; possibly TRBD1 for D (6 bases). CDR1 and CDR2 (germline): SGHRS, YFSETQ. The CDR3 contains 13 residues. The V and J ends lost 4 bases and 5 bases respectively, with 9 bases between them. CDR3 loop: CASSQDRNEKLFF. In DNA, the CDR3 is TGCGCCAGCAGCCAGGACAGAAATGAAAAACTGTTTTTT.

V usage is TRBV27 and J usage is TRBJ1-5; no firm D call. The germline CDR1 and CDR2 sequences are MNHEY and SMNVEV (reference sequence). The CDR3 is 13 amino acids. V was clipped by 6 bases and J by 1 base, with 7 bases between them. Here the CDR3 reads CASRGGSNQPQHF. The CDR3 DNA follows: TGTGCCAGCAGAGGAGGGAGCAATCAGCCCCAGCATTTT.

This chain joins TRBV25-1 and TRBJ2-1; 7 positions agree with TRBD2. Germline CDR1 reads MGHDK; CDR2 reads SYGVNS. The CDR3 contains 15 residues. The J segment lost 7 bases and the V segment lost 5 bases, leaving 11 bases of the junction unmatched. CDR3 nucleotides: TGTGCCAGCAGTTCACGCAAGCAAGCGGGAAATGAGCAGTTCTTC. Amino acid sequence: CASSSRKQAGNEQFF.

The genes are TRBV11-3 and TRBJ2-3; no definite D call. Germline assignment: CDR1 SGHNT and CDR2 YENEEA. V was clipped by 3 bases and J by 2 bases, with 6 bases between them. There are 13 residues in the CDR3. The CDR3 coding sequence is TGTGCCAGCAGCTTCGAGTCCACAGATACGCAGTATTTT. Protein: CASSFESTDTQYF.